These T cell receptor beta chains were read from a single sample in a study of blood T cell repertoires in COVID-19. Sequencing used immunoSEQ multiplex PCR; TCRdb keeps in-frame clones, though not all of them. The repertoire includes approximately 260,000 clones, approximately 85% of them detected once, and more than 9.5% sits in the top ten. The sample comprised peripheral blood. The source of these receptors is a woman in her 70s with acute or convalescent COVID-19. Both conserved end residues are part of each CDR3. D genes are given only for firm matches. Size values are once, few and many counts, or a class for expanded clones, and some rows have none.

abundance,v_gene,j_gene,d_gene,CDR3aa,CDR3nt
-,TRBV18,TRBJ2-1,TRBD2,CASSPGLARGEQFF,TGTGCCAGCTCCCCGGGACTAGCCCGTGGTGAGCAGTTCTTC
few,TRBV5-1,TRBJ1-6,TRBD1,CASSSTPGQGSPLHF,TGCGCCAGCAGCTCTACCCCGGGACAGGGTTCACCCCTCCACTTT
-,TRBV7-6,TRBJ2-3,TRBD1,CASSLRQGTDTQYF,TGTGCCAGCAGCCTAAGACAGGGGACAGATACGCAGTATTTT
-,TRBV5-1,TRBJ2-1,TRBD2,CASSRVPPASGGYNEQFF,TGCGCCAGCAGCCGGGTCCCCCCAGCTAGCGGGGGATACAATGAGCAGTTCTTC
-,TRBV3-1/TRBV3-2,TRBJ2-7,-,CASSQGNYRGSEQYF,TGTGCCAGCAGCCAAGGAAACTATCGGGGAAGCGAGCAGTACTTC
-,TRBV4-1,TRBJ1-5,TRBD1,CASSHRGRQPQHF,TGCGCCAGCAGCCACAGGGGGCGCCAGCCCCAGCATTTT
-,TRBV29-1,TRBJ1-2,TRBD1,CSVGQGGRWGYTF,TGCAGCGTTGGACAGGGCGGGCGTTGGGGCTACACCTTC
-,TRBV29-1,TRBJ1-2,-,CSVIDGYTF,TGCAGCGTTATAGATGGCTACACCTTC
-,TRBV5-1,TRBJ1-3,-,CASSLTGSSGNTIYF,TGCGCCAGCAGCTTGACCGGGAGCTCTGGAAACACCATATATTTT
-,TRBV6-5,TRBJ1-2,-,CASRRGGDYGYTF,TGTGCCAGCAGACGTGGCGGGGACTATGGCTACACCTTC
-,TRBV27,TRBJ2-2,-,CASSLFSRGTITGELFF,TGTGCCAGCAGTTTATTCTCCAGGGGCACCATCACCGGGGAGCTGTTTTTT
-,TRBV19,TRBJ1-1,TRBD1,CASSPSDRTEAFF,TGTGCCAGTAGTCCCTCGGACAGGACTGAAGCTTTCTTT